These 31 T cell receptor beta chains originate from one sample sequenced in a study of cytomegalovirus exposure and HLA in healthy donors. The PCR ran on 60 Vbeta and 13 Jbeta primers. Produced via immunoSEQ multiplex PCR; TCRdb's table is partial and in-frame only. The sample yields about 88,000 clones, just under 90% seen once. The sample consisted of PBMCs. Receptors originate from a young man in good health and CMV-seronegative.

This clone was seen a single time. CDR3 sequence: CASSIQGQGSYEQYF. CDR3 in DNA: TGTGCCAGCAGCATACAAGGACAGGGCTCCTACGAGCAGTACTTC. This chain uses TRBV9 with TRBJ2-7; 8 positions agree with TRBD1. The V segment lost 4 bases and the J segment 0 bases; nucleotides outside the gene matches: 6. Germline values: CDR1 SGDLS, CDR2 YYNGEE. The CDR3 has 15 amino acids.

The chain links TRBV11-2 to TRBJ2-7; the D gene is possibly TRBD2 (6 bases). The CDR3 contains 14 residues. Germline CDR1 SGHAT, CDR2 FQNNGV. Trimming pared 5 bases from V and 3 bases from J, leaving 14 bases between. The CDR3 sequence: CASSLGTGSYEQYF. DNA of the CDR3: TGTGCCAGCAGCCTCGGGACTGGAAGCTACGAGCAGTACTTC.

The chain recombines TRBV29-1 with TRBJ1-1; D is uncertain. Trimming stripped 5 bases from V and 3 bases from J, with 7 bases between. The V gene's germline CDR1 is SQVTM and CDR2 ANQGSEA. The CDR3 contains 11 residues. The CDR3 DNA reads TGCAGCGTTAGTAGAGACACTGAAGCTTTCTTT. It codes for CSVSRDTEAFF.

The chain combines TRBV1 with TRBJ2-1; the table's D call, TRBD1, has no DNA check behind it. TRBV1 is a listed pseudogene. This CDR3 has 18 amino acids. DNA of the CDR3: TGCACCAGCAGCCCCCAGCCTTATCGGGACAGTTATTACAATGAGCAGTTCTTC. Translating gives CTSSPQPYRDSYYNEQFF.

The V and J genes are TRBV4-1 and TRBJ2-1; 12 nucleotides agree with TRBD2. The CDR3 consists of 15 residues. Germline V gene lookup returns CDR1 MGHRA and CDR2 YSYEKL. Trimming took 1 base from V and 10 from J; bases not matched to a gene: 5. The CDR3 reads CASSQGLAGGEEQFF. The DNA of the CDR3 is TGCGCCAGCAGCCAAGGGCTAGCGGGAGGGGAGGAGCAGTTCTTC.

This rearrangement joins TRBV27 to TRBJ2-1; D is undetermined. V lost 5 bases to trimming and J lost 6 bases, with 11 bases between them. CDR3 length equals 13 residues. The germline gives CDR1 MNHEY, CDR2 SMNVEV (reference sequence). This CDR3 is CASSRMWANEQFF. CDR3 DNA sequence: TGTGCCAGCAGTCGCATGTGGGCCAATGAGCAGTTCTTC.

This rearrangement joins TRBV14 to TRBJ2-7, with D possibly being TRBD1 (6 bases). The CDR3 runs to 12 residues. In germline, CDR1 is SGHDN, CDR2 FVKESK. Trimming shortened V by 2 bases and J by 4 bases, and 6 bases separated the two germline ends. The CDR3 loop is CASSQTGYEQYF. The CDR3 DNA reads TGTGCCAGCAGCCAAACAGGGTACGAGCAGTACTTC.

This clone is a singleton in its sample. V and J are TRBV9 and TRBJ1-3, with D tentatively TRBD1 (6 bases). Germline-derived CDR1 and CDR2 are SGDLS and YYNGEE. The CDR3 length is 16 residues. Between the trimmed V and J ends, which lost 4 bases and 3 bases, there was a span of 17 bases. CDR3 loop: CASSSEGVRYGNTIYF. CDR3 DNA: TGTGCCAGCAGCTCAGAGGGGGTTCGATATGGAAACACCATATATTTT.

The chain has TRBV6-5 and TRBJ2-7; maybe TRBD1 (5 bases). The germline V gene encodes CDR1 MNHEY and CDR2 SVGAGI. The CDR3 runs to 14 residues. Trimming removed 5 bases from V and 2 bases from J, with 13 bases in between. This chain's CDR3 is CASSRPNRPYEQYF. CDR3 nucleotide sequence: TGTGCCAGCAGTCGACCCAACAGGCCCTACGAGCAGTACTTC.

This rearrangement joins TRBV30 to TRBJ2-5; TRBD1 aligns across 7 bases. The J segment lost 5 bases and the V segment lost 5 bases, leaving 11 bases of the junction unmatched. The CDR3 extends over 14 amino acids. Per germline, CDR1 GTSNPN and CDR2 SVGIG (reference sequence). The CDR3 nucleotides read TGTGCCTGGGCGTACAGGGGTATTCCGGAGACCCAGTACTTC. It codes for CAWAYRGIPETQYF.

Written as DNA, the CDR3 is TGTGCCAGCAGGAGGGGGCGAGGTGAAGCTTTCTTT. This translates into CASRRGRGEAFF. V gene TRBV27 combines with J gene TRBJ1-1; 7 bases map to TRBD1. Germline CDR1 reads MNHEY; CDR2 reads SMNVEV (reference sequence). The trim removed 6 bases at V and 7 bases at J, leaving 5 bases unmatched. This CDR3 contains 12 residues.

The chain has TRBV19 and TRBJ1-3, with D possibly being TRBD1 (6 bases). The CDR3 runs 12 residues. V was pared by 10 bases and J by 10 bases, with 17 bases between. Germline loops: CDR1 LNHDA, CDR2 SQIVND (reference sequence). The DNA of the CDR3 is TGTGCCACCGACATGGGTACAGGGACCATATATTTT. It is translated as CATDMGTGTIYF.

This clone was recorded only once. This chain links TRBV4-3 with TRBJ2-2; 12 bases agree with TRBD2. V was pared by 1 base and J by 8 bases, with 5 bases of the junction left unmatched. Per germline, CDR1 LGHNA and CDR2 YSLEER. The CDR3 has 16 amino acids. The CDR3 coding sequence is TGCGCCAGCAGCCAAGCAATGACTAGCGGGAGTGGGGAGCTGTTTTTT. This codes for CASSQAMTSGSGELFF.

This chain connects TRBV9 to TRBJ2-1, with D possibly matching TRBD2 (6 bases). The CDR3 is made up of 14 amino acids. Germline CDR1 is SGDLS and CDR2 is YYNGEE. Trimming shortened V by 1 base and J by 5 bases, and 10 bases separated the two germline ends. CDR3 DNA sequence: TGTGCCAGCAGCGTACCGACTAGAGACAATGAGCAGTTCTTC. Protein: CASSVPTRDNEQFF.

The chain carries TRBV6-5 and TRBJ1-1; D perhaps matches TRBD1 (5 bases). Germline V gene lookup returns CDR1 MNHEY and CDR2 SVGAGI. The V and J ends lost 6 bases and 2 bases respectively, with 10 bases between them. This CDR3 contains 13 residues. CDR3 loop: CASSATDNTEAFF. The CDR3 DNA reads TGTGCCAGCAGCGCGACAGATAACACTGAAGCTTTCTTT.

The J gene is TRBJ2-5, the V gene TRBV7-2; no clear D gene. CDR3 length equals 11 residues. The germline gives CDR1 SGHTA, CDR2 FQGNSA. Between the trimmed V and J ends, which lost 4 bases and 2 bases, there was a span of 2 bases. The chain's CDR3 is CASSSQETQYF. CDR3 nucleotides: TGTGCCAGCAGCTCACAAGAGACCCAGTACTTC. The variable domain in full, with the rest retrieved from reference TRBV7-2 and TRBJ2-5, is GAGVSQSPSNKVTEKGKDVELRCDPISGHTALYWYRQSLGQGLEFLIYFQGNSAPDKSGLPSDRFSAERTGGSVSTLTIQRTQQEDSAVYLCASSSQETQYFGPGTRLLVL.

The chain employs TRBV7-2 and TRBJ2-3; 10 bases fit TRBD2. Germline CDR1 SGHTA, CDR2 FQGNSA. The V and J ends lost 1 base and 4 bases, in that order; junction bases with no gene match: 5. CDR3 length: 16 amino acids. The CDR3 is CASSLGGTSVADTQYF. CDR3 in DNA: TGTGCCAGCAGCTTAGGAGGGACTAGCGTTGCAGATACGCAGTATTTT.

This clone was detected only once. The rearrangement joins TRBV7-9 to TRBJ2-2; 7 bases agree with TRBD1. The CDR3 extends over 15 amino acids. Unmatched junction bases numbered 4, after V lost 6 bases and J lost 0 bases. Per the germline V gene, CDR1 is SEHNR and CDR2 is FQNEAQ (reference sequence). In DNA, the CDR3 is TGTGCCAGCAGGACCGGGACAGCGAACACCGGGGAGCTGTTTTTT. This codes for CASRTGTANTGELFF.

The chain carries TRBV18 and TRBJ2-5, with TRBD2 matching over 10 bases. The J call is in doubt because the DNA end fits TRBJ2-7 better. CDR1 is KGHSH, CDR2 LQKENI, per germline. The CDR3 has 15 amino acids. CDR3 nucleotides: TGTGCCAGCTCACCCTGGGAACTAGCGGGAAACGAGCAGTACTTC. Translation gives CASSPWELAGNEQYF.

The chain joins TRBV5-1 to TRBJ2-5; 7 bases match TRBD2. This CDR3 has 15 residues. Trimming at V came to 4 bases and at J to 3 bases, leaving 9 bases not matched to a gene. Per the germline V gene, CDR1 is SGHRS and CDR2 is YFSETQ. The CDR3 DNA reads TGCGCCAGCAGCCGGGGGACTACGTGGGAAGAGACCCAGTACTTC. Translation gives CASSRGTTWEETQYF.

The chain employs TRBV7-9 and TRBJ2-3, with no clear D. The CDR3 runs 12 residues. The V gene's germline CDR1 is SEHNR and CDR2 FQNEAQ (reference sequence). The germline V and J ends were trimmed by 6 bases and 5 bases, with 9 bases remaining between them. The CDR3 loop reads CASRNTEDTQYF. The DNA for the CDR3 is TGTGCCAGCAGGAATACAGAAGATACGCAGTATTTT.

This rearrangement joins TRBV5-1 to TRBJ2-2, with TRBD1 identical over 7 bases. Trimming at V came to 7 bases and at J to 4 bases, leaving 7 bases not matched to a gene. The germline V gene encodes CDR1 SGHRS and CDR2 YFSETQ. The CDR3 spans 14 residues. Here the CDR3 DNA reads TGCGCCAGCCGACAGACAGGGAGCACCGGGGAGCTGTTTTTT. This sequence encodes CASRQTGSTGELFF. The complete variable domain, with remaining parts taken from reference TRBV5-1 and TRBJ2-2, reads KAGVTQTPRYLIKTRGQQVTLSCSPISGHRSVSWYQQTPGQGLQFLFEYFSETQRNKGNFPGRFSGRQFSNSRSEMNVSTLELGDSALYLCASRQTGSTGELFFGEGSRLTVL.

J is TRBJ2-7 and V is TRBV5-6; D gene ambiguous. Germline CDR1 and CDR2: SGHDT and YYEEEE. V lost 0 bases to trimming and J lost 6 bases, with 7 bases between them. This CDR3 contains 12 residues. CDR3 in amino acids: CASSLGSFEQYF. CDR3 DNA: TGTGCCAGCAGCTTGGGGAGCTTCGAGCAGTACTTC.

The rearrangement links TRBV5-1 to TRBJ2-3; TRBD2 matches 7 bases. V dropped 7 bases and J dropped 1; count of bases not matched to a gene: 6. This CDR3 comprises 14 residues. CDR1 is SGHRS and CDR2 is YFSETQ in the germline V gene. The CDR3 coding sequence is TGCGCCAGCGCTTTCCGGGGGGGCACAGATACGCAGTATTTT. Residues: CASAFRGGTDTQYF. Based on the CDR3 plus reference TRBV5-1 and TRBJ2-3, the full variable domain is KAGVTQTPRYLIKTRGQQVTLSCSPISGHRSVSWYQQTPGQGLQFLFEYFSETQRNKGNFPGRFSGRQFSNSRSEMNVSTLELGDSALYLCASAFRGGTDTQYFGPGTRLTVL.

V is TRBV19 and J is TRBJ1-3; D unresolved. This CDR3 has 13 residues. Trimming pared 3 bases from V and 8 bases from J, leaving 11 bases between. Germline V CDR1 and CDR2: LNHDA, SQIVND (reference sequence). The CDR3 region has the DNA TGTGCCAGTAGTATCTCAGTACGGGACACCATATATTTT. Translated, it gives CASSISVRDTIYF.

The chain uses TRBV2 and TRBJ2-3; a weak D match, TRBD2 (6 bases). The V end lost 8 bases, the J end lost 7 bases, and 22 bases lay between the germline ends. Per the germline V gene, CDR1 is SNHLY and CDR2 is FYNNEI. The CDR3 runs 15 residues. Here the CDR3 reads CASELGRDSIHTQYF. Written as DNA, the CDR3 is TGTGCCAGCGAACTAGGGCGGGACTCTATCCATACGCAGTATTTT.

This clone was found once. CDR3 region: CASSLVPGTGGTAWYF. CDR3 nucleotides: TGCGCCAGCAGCTTGGTCCCCGGGACAGGGGGGACCGCGTGGTACTTC. This chain links TRBV5-1 with TRBJ2-7; 11 bases match TRBD1. Germline V lookup: CDR1 SGHRS, CDR2 YFSETQ. The V segment lost 0 bases and the J segment 12 bases; nucleotides outside the gene matches: 14. This CDR3 contains 16 residues.

The chain has TRBV25-1 and TRBJ1-3, with TRBD1 matching over 7 bases. V shed 3 bases, J shed 0 bases, and the junction held 5 bases outside the gene matches. The CDR3 length is 16 residues. Germline CDR1 and CDR2: MGHDK and SYGVNS. This CDR3 reads CASSDGTARSGNTIYF. The CDR3 region has the DNA TGTGCCAGCAGTGATGGGACAGCGCGCTCTGGAAACACCATATATTTT.

This clone was seen only once. The chain joins TRBV30 to TRBJ1-2, with 8 bases lining up with TRBD1. Per germline, CDR1 GTSNPN and CDR2 SVGIG (reference sequence). V was pared by 0 bases and J by 4 bases, with 4 bases of the junction left unmatched. The CDR3 loop spans 14 amino acids. In nucleotides, the CDR3 is TGTGCCTGGAGTGTACTGGACAGGGCCTATGGCTACACCTTC. It specifies CAWSVLDRAYGYTF.

This clone was counted a single time. CDR3 residues: CASSYQREISYNEQFF. Here the CDR3 DNA reads TGTGCCAGCAGTTACCAGCGGGAGATTTCCTACAATGAGCAGTTCTTC. This rearrangement joins TRBV6-6 to TRBJ2-1, with 8 bases that match TRBD2. J lost 1 base, V lost 2 bases, and 4 bases had no gene match. This CDR3 spans 16 amino acids. From germline, CDR1 is MNHNY and CDR2 SVGAGI (reference sequence).

The V gene is TRBV11-2, the J gene TRBJ2-7; 7 nucleotides line up with TRBD1. With 5 bases clipped from V and 4 bases from J, the junction kept 14 bases outside the gene matches. The CDR3 extends over 16 amino acids. In germline, CDR1 is SGHAT, CDR2 FQNNGV. This chain's CDR3 is CASSPLRRQGVYEQYF. The CDR3 region has the DNA TGTGCCAGCAGCCCCTTGCGACGGCAGGGGGTATACGAGCAGTACTTC. The whole variable domain, filled in from reference TRBV11-2 and TRBJ2-7, reads EAGVAQSPRYKIIEKRQSVAFWCNPISGHATLYWYQQILGQGPKLLIQFQNNGVVDDSQLPKDRFSAERLKGVDSTLKIQPAKLEDSAVYLCASSPLRRQGVYEQYFGPGTRLTVT.